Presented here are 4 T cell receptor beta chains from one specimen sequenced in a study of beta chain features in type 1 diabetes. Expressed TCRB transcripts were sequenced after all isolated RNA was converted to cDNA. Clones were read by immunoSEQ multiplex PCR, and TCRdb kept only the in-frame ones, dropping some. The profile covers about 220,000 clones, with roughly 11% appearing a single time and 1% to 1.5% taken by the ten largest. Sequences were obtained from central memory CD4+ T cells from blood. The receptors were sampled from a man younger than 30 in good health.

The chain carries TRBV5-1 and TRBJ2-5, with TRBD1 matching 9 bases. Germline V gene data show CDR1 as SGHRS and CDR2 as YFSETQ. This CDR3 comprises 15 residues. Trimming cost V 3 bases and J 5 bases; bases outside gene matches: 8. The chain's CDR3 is CASSSNTGGRETQYF. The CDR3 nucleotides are TGCGCCAGCAGCTCGAATACAGGGGGCAGGGAGACCCAGTACTTC.

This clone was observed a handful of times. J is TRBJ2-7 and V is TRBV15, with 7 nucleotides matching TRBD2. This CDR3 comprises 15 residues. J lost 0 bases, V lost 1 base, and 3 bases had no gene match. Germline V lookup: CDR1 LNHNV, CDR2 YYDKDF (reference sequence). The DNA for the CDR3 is TGTGCCACCAGCAGAGTAGGCGGGGGCTCCTACGAGCAGTACTTC. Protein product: CATSRVGGGSYEQYF. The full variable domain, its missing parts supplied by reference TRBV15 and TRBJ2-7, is DAMVIQNPRYQVTQFGKPVTLSCSQTLNHNVMYWYQQKSSQAPKLLFHYYDKDFNNEADTPDNFQSRRPNTSFCFLDIRSPGLGDTAMYLCATSRVGGGSYEQYFGPGTRLTVT.

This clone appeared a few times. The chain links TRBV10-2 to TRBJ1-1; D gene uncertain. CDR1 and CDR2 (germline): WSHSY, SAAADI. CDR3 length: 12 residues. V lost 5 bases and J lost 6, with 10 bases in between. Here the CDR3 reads CASSRNIAEAFF. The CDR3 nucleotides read TGCGCCAGCAGTCGGAATATAGCTGAAGCTTTCTTT.

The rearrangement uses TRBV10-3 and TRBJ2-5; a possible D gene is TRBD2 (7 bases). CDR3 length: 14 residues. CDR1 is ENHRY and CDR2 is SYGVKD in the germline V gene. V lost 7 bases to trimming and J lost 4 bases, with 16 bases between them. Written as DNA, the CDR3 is TGTGCCATCACCAGGGGAGGGTTAGGAGAGACCCAGTACTTC. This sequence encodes CAITRGGLGETQYF.